This TCR beta chain was recovered during a study of T cell repertoires in cytomegalovirus infection. Study information: TCR beta signatures that were public indicated CMV infection and matching HLA type. General study points: CMV-specific TCR beta clonotypes restricted by HLA-C were the ones dominating the ex vivo response. CMV carriers with the relevant HLA were identified by cumulative public TCR beta family frequency.

TCRdb fed the reads into MiXCR, producing one record per CDR3 protein. The table records some 600,000 distinct CDR3 sequences, approximately 25% of them present only once. To note about this clonotype: Its target is unknown.

Sample: CD8+ T cells from PBMCs. This receptor was obtained from a human donor in good health (CMV status not recorded). Some clones in this sample may be carry-over from other donors' samples.

CDR3 amino acids: CAISEGGYEQFF. For the CDR3, the DNA is TGTGCCATCAGTGAAGGGGGGTATGAGCAGTTCTTC. The chain combines TRBV10-3 with TRBJ2-1; D could derive from TRBD1 or TRBD2 (6 bases each). V dropped 3 bases and J dropped 8 bases, with 8 bases sitting between them. Germline V gives CDR1 ENHRY, CDR2 SYGVKD. This CDR3 region has 12 residues.